Below, one T cell receptor beta chain is given with its context. Its cognate antigen is unknown. The data are from a study of graft-versus-host responses after intestinal transplantation. Libraries were prepared by immunoSEQ multiplex PCR; TCRdb keeps only in-frame clonotypes and omits some of them. The profile covers approximately 93,000 clones, with less than 95% appearing a single time and around 0.07% taken by the ten largest. With 5 bases clipped from V and 1 base from J, the junction kept 8 bases outside the gene matches. CDR1 and CDR2 (germline): PRHDT, FYEKMQ (reference sequence). The CDR3 is made up of 15 amino acids.

The TCR originated in a human donor who was the organ donor for an intestinal transplant. The V call is TRBV13, the J call TRBJ2-7; 7 nucleotides match TRBD2. The starting material was unstimulated CD8+ T cells sorted from spleen or lymph node cells, obtained before transplant. The DNA of the CDR3 is TGTGCCAGCAGCCCCACCCGCGGGGGTTCCTACGAGCAGTACTTC. Its protein is CASSPTRGGSYEQYF.